The present TCR beta chain was sequenced within a study of PD-1 blockade in mismatch repair-deficient tumors. Overall study context: Enrolled about 2012-2016, patients had progressing, pretreated mismatch repair-deficient cancers of about a dozen types.

Generated by immunoSEQ multiplex PCR, the TCRdb table keeps only in-frame clones and is missing some. The data show about 35,000 clones, around 80% seen once. Germline-derived CDR1 and CDR2 are SGHAT and FQDESV (reference sequence). The length of the CDR3 is 14 residues. Trimming shortened V by 5 bases and J by 5 bases, and 15 bases separated the two germline ends. Here the sequenced sample was PBMCs, taken less than 7 weeks after starting pembrolizumab. The chain links TRBV11-1 to TRBJ1-1; D may be TRBD1 (5 bases). This clonotype was obtained from an adult with mismatch repair-deficient cancer. CDR3 sequence: CASSPGGERTEAFF. CDR3 DNA: TGTGCCAGCAGCCCAGGAGGGGAGAGGACTGAAGCTTTCTTT.